This entry features one TCR beta chain sequence. Its cognate antigen has yet to be identified. One base away there is no much larger clone; base qualities are not given. The source of the sample is a study of cytomegalovirus exposure and HLA in healthy donors listed by TCRdb under 2017. About the study as a whole: According to an earlier analysis of 587 of the donors, 150 million to 200 million T cells yielded over 90 million unique TCR beta sequences and 276 Gb of sequence data. Approximately 300 gigabases of sequencing data and approximately 91 million unique TCR sequences made up an early release that covered roughly 670 HLA-typed donors. The genetic ancestry cluster associated with self-reported Caucasian donors included roughly four fifths of the roughly 400 genotyped donors. The study aimed to test whether cataloging public T cell receptors could reveal signatures of past pathogen exposure. The T cell repertoires of several hundred subjects were profiled by immunosequencing and related to cytomegalovirus serostatus. Along with the approximately 620-subject first cohort, a separate validation cohort of around 110 different subjects was used. To predict cytomegalovirus infection status, the study brought together high-throughput TCR immunosequencing, statistical association of individual TCRs with disease status, and machine learning. To study patterns of TCR occurrence, a later analysis re-analyzed previously published TCR beta repertoires from around 670 donors and added high-resolution HLA genotyping. In the later analysis, no new phenotypic data were used to find candidate immune exposures; instead, reliance was placed on TCR beta sequences and their occurrence across donors. An earlier analysis of 450 to 750 of the donors used high-throughput TCR beta sequencing to judge whether each TCR beta V gene segment behaved as functional or pseudogenic. Alongside the repertoire data, information on donor age, sex, ethnicity and CMV serostatus was compiled. A later genetic analysis took genome-wide SNP genotypes for about 55% of the 666 donors and used that subset as a discovery cohort. All discovery cohort repertoires had been generated using a single sequencing platform. Both class I and class II loci were covered by HLA typing, at four-digit resolution. The number of donors typed differed by locus, with 629-630 for A, B, C, DRB1 and DQB1, about 500 for DQA1, 600 to 610 for DPA1, and around 450 for DPB1. Several DR-DQ haplotypes were handled as single units for association and clustering because linkage in the cohort was strong. Among 300 to 500 genotyped donors of the cohort, an average of approximately 240,000 unique TCR beta nucleotide sequences was sequenced per donor, of which 15% to 20% were non-productive. The full study reports these points: In vitro tests confirmed that a few of the cytomegalovirus-associated TCR beta chains recognize cytomegalovirus antigens. In a later genetic analysis, fewer N-insertions in productive TCRs were reported among donors in an Asian-associated ancestry cluster than the roughly 700-donor mean. In the study, approximately 150 TCR beta chains were listed as associated with cytomegalovirus. At a false discovery rate of 0.05, a later analysis linked under 20,000 TCR beta sequences to specific HLA alleles. In this cohort, only TCR beta chains were sequenced, and detectable features were limited by the absence of alpha or paired-chain data. The only immune exposure information available for the cohort was CMV serostatus. It was suggested by the authors that the approach could potentially be generalized to other disease states and immunological phenotypes. In a later analysis, HLA-associated TCR beta chains were found to be more clonally expanded and to have lower generation probabilities than equally common non-associated chains. In a later analysis, the rate of TCR association differed among HLA loci, with DRB1 alleles having the most associated TCRs and HLA-C alleles having the fewest. In an earlier analysis of about 550 of the donors, most TCR beta V segments were observed in productive rearrangements about 87% or about 30% of the time, broadly matching IMGT annotations. When HLA alleles, especially DR and DQ, strongly co-occurred, TCR associations were difficult to assign to individual alleles. A further reported finding was that TCR beta sequences accurately predicted the HLA-A and HLA-B alleles for most subjects in the first cohort. In a later analysis, most CMV-associated TCR beta chains were found to appear HLA-restricted, with HLA associations seemingly driven largely by CMV exposure. Correlated functional status among segregating V segments might reflect linkage disequilibrium, but an unknown experimental factor could not be ruled out. Some IMGT-functional V segments, including TRBV6-2 and TRBV6-3, could not be told apart with the 87-base-pair reads, so those segments were excluded. An association between a missense DCLRE1C variant and V-gene and J-gene trimming of TCR beta chains was found in a later genetic analysis and replicated in an independent cohort. Sequencing depth was assumed to be roughly uniform across donors in the presence/absence analyses, though that assumption may not hold. Most TCR sequences were seen in very few donors, while some public TCRs were found in many individuals. Because HLA typing was unavailable for some donors at each locus, only the typed subset was used in association tests. The classifier was reported to diagnose cytomegalovirus status with high specificity and sensitivity in both the original and validation cohorts. Several of the top co-occurrence clusters appeared to be linked to parvovirus B19, influenza, CMV and Epstein-Barr virus, according to a later analysis. Because counts were too low, around 17 rarely observed V segments, including chromosome 9 orphons, were left out of the earlier analysis of approximately 500 of the donors. A cluster of highly shared sequence variants was judged likely to represent a technical artifact of the sequencing pipeline.

The cohort was made up of 500 to 850 healthy bone marrow donors. Cohort members were all nominally healthy when sampled, although unrecorded immune exposures were likely present. The donor tested CMV seronegative, placing the donor among the 300 to 450 seronegative members of the cohort. A peripheral blood sample was collected from each donor, and TCR beta sequencing was performed on peripheral blood mononuclear cells. The Qiagen DNeasy Blood Extraction Kit was used to extract genomic DNA from the blood cell samples. Library construction relied on the immunoSEQ multiplex PCR assay. A mixture of 60 forward primers for TCR Vbeta segments and 13 reverse primers for TCR Jbeta segments was used in the multiplex PCR. The CDR3 region of rearranged TCR beta genes was amplified from genomic DNA by a multiplex PCR assay. On the Illumina HiSeq System, the amplified TCR beta libraries were sequenced as 87-base-pair reads. The paper's data handling went like this. In a later analysis, around 80 million unique TCR beta chains were counted across the 500 to 850 repertoires, and roughly 11 million of these chains were shared by at least two donors. To remove PCR and sequencing errors, raw reads were error-corrected and collapsed into unique sequences using a nearest-neighbor algorithm that merged closely related sequences. To assign V, D and J gene segments, CDR3 sequences were aligned to IMGT reference sequences. Each retained sequence needed at least a six-nucleotide match to both a V gene segment and a J gene segment. Rearrangements were classified as productive when the CDR3 lacked stop codons and remained in frame with V and J, and all other rearrangements were classified as non-productive. CDR3 was defined according to IMGT convention as the region running from the second conserved V-encoded cysteine to the conserved J-encoded phenylalanine. In an earlier analysis of approximately 500 of the donors, sequences lacking an unambiguous match to a single V gene segment were excluded. An earlier analysis of 450 to 650 of the donors called V segments functional above 56.7% productive rearrangements and segregating when the between-donor standard deviation exceeded 5%. A statistical classification framework was built for diagnosing cytomegalovirus status from the catalog of TCR beta chain sequences. In a later analysis, TCR nucleotide sequences were compared against IMGT/GENE-DB human TR gene sequences so that V and J genes could be assigned. In a later analysis, CDR3 sequences and most-parsimonious VDJ recombination scenarios were assigned using the TCRdist pipeline. In a later analysis, each TCR beta chain was defined by its CDR3 amino acid sequence together with its V-gene family, and reads lacking a unique V-gene family were excluded. In a later analysis, some 600 highly shared, low-generation-probability nucleotide sequences were removed to address suspected cross-contamination and a sequencing artifact. In a later analysis, a clonal expansion index was calculated for each public chain from normalized within-repertoire ranks of inferred template counts. In a later analysis, generation probabilities were computed with a VDJ recombination model fitted to out-of-frame rearrangements, and the resulting probabilities were checked against IGoR. In a later analysis, TCR-TCR, TCR-HLA and TCR-CMV co-occurrence was scored with hypergeometric tests, and a repertoire-size bias correction was applied to TCR pairs. In a later analysis, false discovery rates were estimated by permuting HLA or CMV assignments 20 times. In a later analysis, co-occurring TCRs were grouped using DBSCAN, and TCRdist sequence similarity was added for clustering within HLA-allele-positive subsets. Repertoires with fewer than 30,000 or more than 120,000 public chains, plus five repertoires with anomalous nucleotide sharing, were excluded from co-occurrence clustering. TCRdb took this table from immuneACCESS and kept in-frame rearrangements with V and J called. Such tables lack part of the clones; where checked against another copy, unresolved V genes explain under half of the gap, and the rest is unexplained. V, J and clone size derive from that table, while D and trimming were established from the DNA sequence. This sample comprises some 180,000 clones, roughly 70% of them detected only once. The top ten clones comprise around 3% of the sample.

Reading the germline V gene (reference sequence) gives CDR1 SGHNT and CDR2 YYREEE. The CDR3 spans 15 residues, from the cysteine through the phenylalanine. The entry retains the CDR3 DNA only, 45 bases that are in frame from base 1. V loses 4 bases at its end and J loses 2 bases; junction bases beyond the gene matches: 5. The clonotype was recovered from a male donor in good health and CMV-seronegative. This chain joins TRBV5-4 to TRBJ1-3, with 8 central nucleotides matching TRBD1. The source material was PBMCs. In nucleotides, the sequence is TGTGCCAGCAGCCCCGGACAGGGCCCTGGAAACACCATATATTTT. It specifies CASSPGQGPGNTIYF.